This TCR beta chain was sequenced in a study of blood T cell repertoires in COVID-19. Participants came from roughly 24 US areas, aged roughly 18 to 90 years. The study assigned cohorts using participant-reported clinical history. Assay used: immunoSEQ multiplex PCR; TCRdb lists only in-frame clones, some missing. The sample contains roughly 230,000 clones, about 79% of which appear only once. The ends lost 6 bases at V and 9 bases at J; junction bases unmatched: 4. This CDR3 region has 12 residues. From germline, CDR1 is SQVTM and CDR2 ANQGSEA. The chain is built from TRBV29-1 and TRBJ2-1; 11 positions match TRBD1. This clonotype originated in an older woman who had recovered from COVID-19. Sequencing was done on a sample of PBMCs or T cells enriched from blood (not recorded which). CDR3 region: CSVGQGATEQFF. CDR3 in DNA: TGCAGCGTCGGACAGGGGGCGACTGAGCAGTTCTTC.